This T cell receptor beta chain was observed in a study of cytomegalovirus exposure and HLA in healthy donors. As for this clone: Its specificity is unknown.

This PCR relied on a set of 60 Vbeta primers and 13 Jbeta primers. Per the authors' pipeline: An analysis performed later counted 72 million or so unique TCR beta chains (roughly 10 million of them shared). The method was immunoSEQ multiplex PCR; TCRdb's version includes in-frame clones alone and lacks a portion of them. The D gene and trimming were derived from the DNA, and the V and J assignments and clone size from that table. The table has around 100,000 clones, under 70% seen once. Overall study findings and caveats: TRBV6-2, TRBV6-3 and some other V segments were unresolvable in 87-base-pair reads. In a later analysis, a missense DCLRE1C variant was linked to TCR beta V- and J-gene trimming. Later analysis suggested links between common viral pathogens and several top significant clusters.

This CDR3 spans 14 amino acids. Germline V lookup: CDR1 LNHNV, CDR2 YYDKDF (reference sequence). V lost 1 base, J lost 3 bases, and 7 bases lay in between. The receptor was isolated from a young man in good health and CMV-seropositive. The source material was PBMCs. V and J are TRBV15 and TRBJ2-1; TRBD2 might be the D (6 bases). The CDR3 sequence is CATSRGGDYNEQFF. The CDR3 nucleotides read TGTGCCACCAGCAGAGGCGGGGACTACAATGAGCAGTTCTTC.